This TCR beta chain derives from a study of shared clonotypes between healthy human individuals. Study-wide results and caveats: In this cohort, only blood was sampled, and tissue repertoires likely differ.

CD45RA+ naive and CD45RA-negative memory subsets were separated from CD4+ cells. A word on this clone: Its target is not known.

Here immunoSEQ multiplex PCR was the method, and the copy in TCRdb shows in-frame clones only, minus some. The table has hundreds of thousands of clones, around 97% seen once. V was clipped by 5 bases and J by 4 bases, with 12 bases between them. The CDR3 consists of 15 residues. Germline lookup yields CDR1 SGHAT and CDR2 FQDESV (reference sequence). This sequence was found in a woman aged 25 to 39 in good health. Sequencing was carried out using naive CD4+ T cells sorted from blood. Described subset: CD45RA+ positively selected. The V call is TRBV11-1, the J call TRBJ1-6; possibly TRBD1 for D (5 bases). The CDR3 here is CASSRGRVYNSPLHF. CDR3 DNA sequence: TGTGCCAGCAGCCGGGGGAGAGTTTATAATTCACCCCTCCACTTT.